This passage covers 22 T cell receptor beta chains from one sample sequenced in a study of Ad26.COV2.S vaccination and SARS-CoV-2 variants. Treatment noted: 15 to 20 received Ad26.COV2.S at low or high dose, single or two shots; about 5 received placebo; per-sample allocation not given. Sampling was done on day 63 after the first vaccine or placebo injection. Using immunoSEQ multiplex PCR, the repertoire was profiled, and TCRdb retains in-frame clones only, with some absent. The sample lists roughly 270,000 clones; approximately 87% were seen once. Sequenced material: peripheral blood, taken in a trial of Ad26.COV2.S vaccine versus placebo. These TCRs come from a person aged 18-65 years who received the Ad26.COV2.S COVID-19 vaccine or a placebo.

The CDR3 DNA reads TGTGCCAGCTCACAGGGACAGGGTTTGGGAGATACGCAGTATTTT. Protein: CASSQGQGLGDTQYF. The chain links TRBV18 to TRBJ2-3; TRBD1 agrees at 9 bases. From germline, CDR1 is KGHSH and CDR2 LQKENI. With V trimmed by 4 bases and J by 5 bases, 7 bases remained unmatched. The CDR3 covers 15 residues. The full variable domain, completed using reference TRBV18 and TRBJ2-3, is NAGVMQNPRHLVRRRGQEARLRCSPMKGHSHVYWYRQLPEEGLKFMVYLQKENIIDESGMPKERFSAEFPKEGPSILRIQQVVRGDSAAYFCASSQGQGLGDTQYFGPGTRLTVL.

About this clone: Sequence at one end of the junction differs from germline and may be a read error. The genes are TRBV23-1 and TRBJ2-1, with 7 bases lining up with TRBD1. TRBV23-1 has ORF status, its function being uncertain. The CDR3 has 17 residues. The CDR3 DNA reads as TGCGCCAGCAGCCAATCCCGACAGGGCACAGGTTTATGTGAGCAGTTCTTC. Translating it yields CASSQSRQGTGLCEQFF.

The chain uses TRBV28 and TRBJ2-1, with D possibly being TRBD2 (5 bases). The CDR3 loop spans 20 amino acids. Trimming left V 0 bases short and J 8 bases short, with 29 bases between. Germline V gene lookup returns CDR1 MDHEN and CDR2 SYDVKM. The CDR3 is CASSLWGMGVFDRVVDEQFF. CDR3 DNA: TGTGCCAGCAGTTTATGGGGGATGGGAGTTTTCGACCGGGTGGTCGATGAGCAGTTCTTC.

In nucleotides, the CDR3 is TGTGCCAGCAGGAGACCGGGGACCCAAGAGACCCAGTACTTC. It translates to CASRRPGTQETQYF. The chain joins TRBV3-1 (or the pseudogene TRBV3-2) to TRBJ2-5; perhaps D is TRBD1 or TRBD2 (5 bases each). The V gene's germline CDR1 is LGHDT and CDR2 YNNKEL (reference sequence). V was shortened by 6 bases and J by 1 base, with 12 bases between the two germline ends. There are 14 residues in the CDR3.

This clone was counted a single time. The V and J genes are TRBV2 and TRBJ2-1, with D possibly TRBD1 on 6 matching bases. V lost 8 bases, J lost 7 bases, and 15 bases lay in between. This CDR3 has 13 amino acids. Germline CDR1 is SNHLY and CDR2 is FYNNEI. CDR3 DNA: TGTGCCAGCCGGGACACCCTTAGAAATGAGCAGTTCTTC. Translation gives CASRDTLRNEQFF.

The chain links TRBV19 to TRBJ2-7, with unresolved D. CDR3 length: 12 amino acids. Germline assignment: CDR1 LNHDA and CDR2 SQIVND (reference sequence). V was clipped by 1 base and J by 7 bases, with 8 bases between them. The CDR3 DNA reads as TGTGCCAGTAGTATAGCCCACGGGGAGCAGTACTTC. It translates to CASSIAHGEQYF.

The count of this clone is one. The V gene is TRBV6-5, the J gene TRBJ2-5; possibly TRBD1 or TRBD2 for D (5 bases each). This CDR3 has 15 residues. Germline V gene lookup returns CDR1 MNHEY and CDR2 SVGAGI. Trimming took off 5 bases at V and 7 bases at J, with 20 bases between the two ends. The CDR3 region has the DNA TGTGCCAGCAGTCTGCGTCGGGACCCCGATGGGACCCAGTACTTC. Translated, it gives CASSLRRDPDGTQYF.

The gene calls are TRBV2 and TRBJ2-1; perhaps TRBD1 as D (5 bases). The CDR3 totals 11 residues. Germline CDR1 reads SNHLY; CDR2 reads FYNNEI. V lost 7 bases and J lost 8, with 9 bases in between. The CDR3 DNA sequence: TGTGCCAGCAATTTCAGGGATGAGCAGTTCTTC. Protein: CASNFRDEQFF.

This chain links TRBV7-8 with TRBJ2-6, with D possibly matching TRBD1 (6 bases). The CDR3 covers 16 residues. Germline V gives CDR1 SGHVS, CDR2 FQNEAQ. V dropped 4 bases and J dropped 1 base, with 11 bases sitting between them. The CDR3 bases are TGTGCCAGCAGCTCGACAGGATTTTCTGGGGCCAACGTCCTGACTTTC. Translated: CASSSTGFSGANVLTF. The full variable domain, completed using reference TRBV7-8 and TRBJ2-6, is GAGVSQSPRYKVAKRGQDVALRCDPISGHVSLFWYQQALGQGPEFLTYFQNEAQLDKSGLPSDRFFAERPEGSVSTLKIQRTQQEDSAVYLCASSSTGFSGANVLTFGAGSRLTVL.

The chain recombines TRBV14 with TRBJ2-7; possible D gene TRBD2, 7 bases. The CDR3 contains 18 residues. Germline CDR1 and CDR2: SGHDN and FVKESK. V was shortened by 0 bases and J by 3 bases, with 21 bases between the two germline ends. The CDR3 DNA follows: TGTGCCAGCAGCCAAGATAGGGGGATGCGGGAGAAGGACTACGAGCAGTACTTC. Protein sequence: CASSQDRGMREKDYEQYF.

The chain carries TRBV27 and TRBJ2-7; 8 nucleotides align to TRBD1. CDR3 size: 13 residues. Unmatched junction bases numbered 2, after V lost 4 bases and J lost 3 bases. Germline V CDR1 and CDR2: MNHEY, SMNVEV (reference sequence). The CDR3 region has the DNA TGTGCCAGCAGTTCCGGACAGGGCTACGAGCAGTACTTC. Residues: CASSSGQGYEQYF.

This clone was found many times. The chain uses TRBV5-4 and TRBJ1-3; D remains ambiguous. CDR1 and CDR2 (germline): SGHNT, YYREEE (reference sequence). This CDR3 has 13 residues. V lost 4 bases, J lost 4 bases, and 9 bases lay in between. The CDR3 coding sequence is TGTGCCAGCAGCGCGGGCCAGGGAAACACCATATATTTT. Its protein is CASSAGQGNTIYF.

V usage is TRBV3-1 (or the pseudogene TRBV3-2) and J usage is TRBJ1-6; the D gene is possibly TRBD1 (5 bases). CDR1 LGHDT and CDR2 YNNKEL come from the germline V gene (reference sequence). The CDR3 length is 18 residues. Trimming pared 0 bases from V and 0 bases from J, leaving 12 bases between. For the CDR3, the DNA is TGTGCCAGCAGCCAAGAGCAGTGGGGGAGCTCCTATAATTCACCCCTCCACTTT. This sequence encodes CASSQEQWGSSYNSPLHF.

V and J are TRBV6-1 and TRBJ2-1; the D gene is possibly TRBD1 (5 bases). CDR3 length: 14 residues. Germline loops: CDR1 MNHNS, CDR2 SASEGT. Trimming removed 5 bases from V and 5 bases from J, with 13 bases in between. CDR3 loop: CASSSRGSDNEQFF. For the CDR3, the DNA is TGTGCCAGCAGTTCAAGGGGAAGTGACAATGAGCAGTTCTTC.

The V gene is TRBV19, the J gene TRBJ2-5; 10 bases match TRBD2. From germline, CDR1 is LNHDA and CDR2 SQIVND (reference sequence). The CDR3 is 13 residues long. J was trimmed by 3 bases and V by 7 bases; bases with no gene match: 2. Here the CDR3 DNA reads TGTGCCAGTACCGGACTAGCGGAAGAGACCCAGTACTTC. This sequence encodes CASTGLAEETQYF.

This chain uses TRBV4-1 with TRBJ1-6, with 10 bases that match TRBD1. This CDR3 has 16 amino acids. V trimming: 0 bases; J trimming: 10 bases; junction bases outside the gene matches: 6. The germline gives CDR1 MGHRA, CDR2 YSYEKL. CDR3 coding DNA: TGCGCCAGCAGCCAAGAAGGGACAGGGGTAAGATCACCCCTCCACTTT. This sequence encodes CASSQEGTGVRSPLHF.

This chain joins TRBV9 and TRBJ1-2; TRBD1 aligns across 8 bases. CDR1 and CDR2 from the germline V gene are SGDLS and YYNGEE. This CDR3 has 14 amino acids. V was pared by 3 bases and J by 8 bases, with 9 bases of the junction left unmatched. The CDR3 sequence: CASSGTTGGEGYTF. CDR3 bases: TGTGCCAGCAGCGGAACAACAGGGGGGGAAGGCTACACCTTC.

The chain employs TRBV5-5 and TRBJ1-1; D is unresolved. This CDR3 contains 13 residues. The V end was cut by 0 bases, the J end by 1 base, with 4 bases between. CDR1 SGHKS and CDR2 YYEKEE come from the germline V gene (reference sequence). The CDR3, as DNA: TGTGCCAGCAGCTTGGGGGGGAACACTGAAGCTTTCTTT. Amino acids: CASSLGGNTEAFF.

V and J are TRBV7-8 and TRBJ1-4; D unresolved. Trimming shortened V by 5 bases and J by 4 bases, and 17 bases separated the two germline ends. The CDR3 is 16 residues long. CDR1 and CDR2 from the germline V gene are SGHVS and FQNEAQ. The DNA of the CDR3 is TGTGCCAGCAGCCCGCAGGAGACGAATAGTAATGAAAAACTGTTTTTT. This sequence encodes CASSPQETNSNEKLFF.

The rearrangement uses TRBV29-1 and TRBJ2-7; perhaps D is TRBD1 or TRBD2 (5 bases each). This CDR3 contains 12 residues. The germline V and J ends were trimmed by 6 bases and 7 bases, with 16 bases remaining between them. The V gene's germline CDR1 is SQVTM and CDR2 ANQGSEA. CDR3 protein: CSVPRDAREQYF. CDR3 DNA: TGCAGCGTCCCCCGGGACGCAAGGGAGCAGTACTTC.

The genes are TRBV19 and TRBJ1-6; 7 bases fit TRBD1. There are 14 residues in the CDR3. CDR1 is LNHDA, CDR2 SQIVND, per germline (reference sequence). The ends lost 4 bases at V and 7 bases at J; junction bases unmatched: 4. CDR3 sequence reads: CASSTRGLNSPLHF. The CDR3 nucleotides read TGTGCCAGTAGTACGAGGGGGCTGAATTCACCCCTCCACTTT.

The rearrangement joins TRBV18 to TRBJ2-3, with 7 bases fitting TRBD2. Germline loops: CDR1 KGHSH, CDR2 LQKENI. This CDR3 has 15 residues. Germline trimming cut 3 bases from V and 5 bases from J; bases unmatched to any gene: 8. CDR3 bases: TGTGCCAGCTCACCTAGGGAGGGAGTCATAGATACGCAGTATTTT. Translated, it gives CASSPREGVIDTQYF.